The entry below gives a single T cell receptor (beta chain) sequence along with its context. This specimen comes from a study of control samples from healthy donors and cancer patients. The repertoire was sequenced with immunoSEQ multiplex PCR; TCRdb's copy has only in-frame clones and lacks some. The repertoire includes about 98,000 clones, almost 85% of them detected once, and approximately 2% sits in the top ten. CDR3 length: 14 amino acids. Germline V gene sequence: CDR1 MNHEY, CDR2 SVGAGI. V lost 5 bases, J lost 1 base, and 9 bases lay in between. The rearrangement links TRBV6-5 to TRBJ1-5, with D tentatively TRBD1 (5 bases). The sample taken for sequencing was blood. This TCR was sampled from a man in his 60s in good health. The CDR3: CASSPGRSNQPQHF. CDR3 sequence (DNA): TGTGCCAGCAGTCCAGGGAGGAGCAATCAGCCCCAGCATTTT.